The present T cell receptor (beta chain) was sequenced within a study of Ad26.COV2.S vaccination and SARS-CoV-2 variants. About the study: It was the COV1001 Ad26.COV2.S trial arm that included the donor.

Per germline, CDR1 SGHRS and CDR2 YFSETQ. The CDR3 contains 12 residues. V lost 2 bases and J 4 bases, leaving 3 bases between the germline ends. The treatment: 15 to 20 received Ad26.COV2.S at low or high dose, single or two shots; 5 received placebo; per-sample allocation not given. At day 63 after the first vaccine or placebo injection, samples were drawn. Sequenced by immunoSEQ multiplex PCR; TCRdb stores in-frame clones only, minus some. This table holds 300,000 to 350,000 clones, 86% found once. The receptor comes from a person aged 18-60 years who received the Ad26.COV2.S COVID-19 vaccine or a placebo. This specimen consisted of peripheral blood, obtained in a trial of Ad26.COV2.S vaccine versus placebo. The chain links TRBV5-1 to TRBJ2-2; D remains ambiguous. This CDR3 is CASSFPTGELFF. The CDR3 DNA reads TGCGCCAGCAGCTTTCCCACCGGGGAGCTGTTTTTT.